This TCR beta chain was identified in a study of neurological immune-mediated disorders. Broader study findings: It was the repertoires of 18 of 34 multiple sclerosis patients that phylogenetic grouping placed in one related-CDR3 cluster, which is a possible signature.

The time point denotes: longitudinal time-point 1 (baseline). This clonotype was observed many times. Its specificity is not known. Trimming removed 5 bases at V and 1 base at J, with 12 bases between. This CDR3 spans 14 amino acids. Germline lookup yields CDR1 SGHRS and CDR2 YFSETQ. Synthesis of cDNA was accomplished via 5'RACE employing 10-nucleotide random UMIs. TCRdb re-derived calls from the 5' RACE reads in MiXCR, one entry per CDR3 protein. The sample has 35,000 or so distinct CDR3 sequences; about 3.2% are singletons. Sequencing was performed on PBMCs. The chain employs TRBV5-1 and TRBJ1-1; D is uncertain. The TCR was taken from a woman in her sixties or seventies with multiple sclerosis. The CDR3 spells CASSRDTANTEAFF. The CDR3 DNA is TGCGCCAGCAGTCGTGACACCGCGAACACTGAAGCTTTCTTT.